One and the same sample provided the 16 T cell receptor beta chains below, sequenced in a study of T cells in women clearing cervical HPV infection. Repertoires were generated with immunoSEQ multiplex PCR, while TCRdb's copy carries only in-frame clones and drops some. The clone table shows 27,000 or so clones, with the ten largest holding around 10%. The sequenced sample was blood buffy coat. The source of these receptors is a woman between 18 and 70 years old with a cervical HPV16 infection that either progressed to CIN3+ or cleared (not recorded which).

A remark on this clone: Germline and junction disagree at one end, which may indicate a read error. The read terminates 3 residues ahead of where the CDR3 ends, so the germline J gene completes it. Other nucleotide sequences from this sample produce the same CDR3. The rearrangement links TRBV19 to TRBJ2-5; D ambiguous. The CDR3 covers 15 residues. CDR1 LNHDA and CDR2 SQIVND come from the germline V gene (reference sequence). This CDR3 is CASRIGKGFTETQYF. CDR3 DNA (partial): TGTGCCAGTAGGATAGGGAAGGGTTTTACGGAGACC.

Regarding this clone: The read ends 3 residues before the CDR3 terminus; that terminus is restored from the germline J gene. The genes are TRBV20-1 and TRBJ1-1; 8 positions match TRBD1. CDR1 is DFQATT and CDR2 is SNEGSKA in the germline V gene (reference sequence). The CDR3 sequence is 12 residues long. The CDR3 DNA, read in part, is TGCAGTGCCATTGGACAGGGCTTCGGA. Its protein is CSAIGQGFG. The whole CDR3 is CSAIGQGFGAFF.

On this clone: The read comes to an end 3 residues before the CDR3 does, leaving the germline J gene to fill in the end. The chain couples TRBV14 to TRBJ1-4; maybe TRBD1 (5 bases). This CDR3 spans 15 amino acids. V lost 4 bases, J lost 5 bases, and 14 bases lay in between. CDR1 is SGHDN and CDR2 is FVKESK in the germline V gene. The CDR3 DNA, read in part, is TGTGCCAGCAGCCGAACTCCGGGGGGAAATGAAAAA. As protein: CASSRTPGGNEK. Given in full, the CDR3 is CASSRTPGGNEKLFF.

As regards this clone: From the germline J gene comes the end of the CDR3, since the read stops 3 residues before it. The J gene is TRBJ2-5, the V gene TRBV19; a possible D gene is TRBD2 (7 bases). Per germline, CDR1 LNHDA and CDR2 SQIVND (reference sequence). V dropped 7 bases and J dropped 4 bases, with 13 bases sitting between them. The length of the CDR3 is 13 residues. The DNA read from the CDR3 is TGTGCCAGTATGGGGGGGGGCAGAGAGACC. The encoded protein is CASMGGGRET. The whole CDR3 is CASMGGGRETQYF.

Incomplete CDR3 DNA: TGTGCCAGTCGGGGGACAGGGAGTACCGGGGAG. Its protein product is CASRGTGSTGE. The complete CDR3 sequence is CASRGTGSTGELFF. This chain joins TRBV7-3 and TRBJ2-2; 9 bases are a match to TRBD1. The sequence runs out 3 residues before the end of the CDR3; the remainder is reconstructed from the germline J gene. Trimming at V came to 9 bases and at J to 5 bases, leaving 7 bases not matched to a gene. This CDR3 contains 14 residues. Looked up from germline, CDR1 is SGHTA and CDR2 is FQGTGA.

As concerns this clone: The read ends 3 residues early relative to the CDR3; the germline J gene fills the gap. The chain joins TRBV20-1 to TRBJ2-3, with 8 bases aligning to TRBD2. Looked up from germline, CDR1 is DFQATT and CDR2 is SNEGSKA (reference sequence). V trimming: 0 bases; J trimming: 4 bases; junction bases outside the gene matches: 9. The CDR3 has 16 residues. The CDR3 reads CSARDPGTSASDTQYF. CDR3 DNA, as far as it was read: TGCAGTGCTAGAGATCCCGGGACTAGTGCCTCAGATACG.

Of note for this clone: From the germline J gene comes the end of the CDR3, since the read stops 3 residues before it. The chain combines TRBV6-2 or TRBV6-3 with TRBJ1-5, with 8 bases lining up with TRBD1. The CDR3 is 16 amino acids. The germline V gene has CDR1 MNHEY and CDR2 SVGEGT. V gave up 6 bases and J gave up 0 bases; unmatched junction bases: 7. CDR3 sequence reads: CASSPGQVVSNQPQHF. The part of the CDR3 DNA that was read is TGTGCCAGCAGCCCGGGACAGGTTGTTAGCAATCAGCCC.

A remark on this clone: The read falls 3 residues short of the CDR3 end, and the missing part is taken from the germline J gene. The sample holds other DNA sequences that translate to the same CDR3. The chain joins TRBV2 to TRBJ1-3, with 8 positions matching TRBD1. CDR3 size: 14 residues. The trim removed 5 bases at V and 4 bases at J, leaving 4 bases unmatched. Germline V gives CDR1 SNHLY, CDR2 FYNNEI. This CDR3 reads CASSRQGRGNTIYF. The DNA read from the CDR3 is TGTGCCAGCAGTCGACAGGGGCGAGGAAACACC.

For this clone: Sequencing ends 3 residues short of the CDR3 end; the germline J gene provides the rest. V is TRBV5-3 and J is TRBJ2-4, with 7 positions matching TRBD2. TRBV5-3 is marked as an open reading frame, function uncertain. V trimming: 0 bases; J trimming: 9 bases; junction bases outside the gene matches: 15. The CDR3 is made up of 17 amino acids. CDR3 DNA (partial): TGTGCCAGAAGCTTGGTAGTTAGCGGGTTCCCCCCGGGCATT. It codes for CARSLVVSGFPPGI. The whole CDR3 reads CARSLVVSGFPPGIQYF.

Remarks on this clone: The read stops 3 residues short of the end of the CDR3; the missing end is completed from the germline J gene. The V and J genes are TRBV7-3 and TRBJ2-1; a possible D gene is TRBD2 (7 bases). Germline V gene lookup returns CDR1 SGHTA and CDR2 FQGTGA. This CDR3 has 14 residues. Trimming cost V 2 bases and J 7 bases, with 12 bases left between them. The CDR3 sequence is CASSLGGGSNEQFF. CDR3 bases read: TGTGCCAGCAGCTTAGGGGGGGGCTCGAATGAG.

Turning to this clone: The read stops 3 residues short of the end of the CDR3; the missing end is completed from the germline J gene. V is TRBV12-3 or TRBV12-4 and J is TRBJ1-1, with 7 bases identical to TRBD1. V dropped 2 bases and J dropped 0; count of bases not matched to a gene: 9. CDR3 length: 17 residues. CDR3: CASSLPQVGQVNTEAFF. CDR3 DNA, as far as it was read: TGTGCCAGCAGTTTACCCCAAGTCGGACAGGTGAACACTGAA.

On this clone: The read terminates 3 residues ahead of where the CDR3 ends, so the germline J gene completes it. V is TRBV15 and J is TRBJ1-1; 7 bases are shared with TRBD1. V was pared by 5 bases and J by 4 bases, with 7 bases of the junction left unmatched. This CDR3 comprises 14 residues. CDR1 and CDR2 from the germline V gene are LNHNV and YYDKDF (reference sequence). The part of the CDR3 DNA that was read is TGTGCCACCAGCGTCCAAGACAGGGTCACTGAA. Encoded protein: CATSVQDRVTE. The CDR3 in full is CATSVQDRVTEAFF.

Regarding this clone: The CDR3 is cut off 3 residues early in the read; its end comes from the germline J gene. The chain is built from TRBV20-1 and TRBJ2-2; weak D call: TRBD1 (5 bases). CDR1 and CDR2 (germline): DFQATT, SNEGSKA (reference sequence). The CDR3 sequence is 11 residues long. The V end lost 1 base, the J end lost 9 bases, and 6 bases lay between the germline ends. Here the CDR3 reads CSARGGRELFF. The part of the CDR3 DNA that was read is TGCAGTGCTAGAGGGGGCAGGGAG.

As regards this clone: With the read ending 3 residues before the CDR3 end, the germline J gene is used to fill in that end. The chain carries TRBV6-1 and TRBJ1-5; TRBD1 aligns across 12 bases. V shed 4 bases and J 7 bases; nucleotides not matched to a gene: 8. This CDR3 spans 16 amino acids. The germline V gene encodes CDR1 MNHNS and CDR2 SASEGT. The DNA read from the CDR3 is TGTGCCAGCAGTGCCGGGACAGGGGGCCCCGGACAGCCC. It translates to CASSAGTGGPGQP. The whole CDR3 sequence reads CASSAGTGGPGQPQHF.

Note on this clone: One end of the junction varies from germline; a read error may be responsible. The CDR3 DNA, read in part, is TGTTCCAGCAGCGGCCTACCCCTAGATACC. This codes for CSSSGLPLDT. The CDR3 reads in full as CSSSGLPLDTYTF. This rearrangement joins TRBV7-9 to TRBJ1-2; D is uncertain. The read ends 3 residues before the CDR3 terminus; that terminus is restored from the germline J gene. Germline CDR1 is SEHNR and CDR2 is FQNEAQ (reference sequence). The CDR3 runs 13 residues. The variable domain in full, completed from reference TRBV7-9 and TRBJ1-2, reads DTGVSQNPRHKITKRGQNVTFRCDPISEHNRLYWYRQTLGQGPEFLTYFQNEAQLEKSRLLSDRFSAERPKGSFSTLEIQRTEQGDSAMYLCSSSGLPLDTYTFGSGTRLTVV.

Partial CDR3 DNA: TGTGCCAGTAGCCCTCACGGGGACTATGGC. Translated, it gives CASSPHGDYG. The whole CDR3 protein reads CASSPHGDYGYTF. The chain couples TRBV19 to TRBJ1-2; D unclear. With the read ending 3 residues before the CDR3 end, the germline J gene is used to fill in that end. V was trimmed by 6 bases and J by 3 bases, leaving 11 bases between them. The CDR3 consists of 13 residues. The germline V gene has CDR1 LNHDA and CDR2 SQIVND (reference sequence).